Here is one TCR beta chain with its context. The data originate from a study of T cells in Graves' hyperthyroidism and ophthalmopathy. RNA transcripts yielded amplified TCR beta CDR3 regions. The primer set for the first-round RT-PCR of the TCR CDR3 was HTBI. TCRdb used MiXCR to reprocess the multiplex PCR reads, holding one entry per CDR3 protein. The sample records hundreds of thousands of distinct CDR3 sequences, about 14% being singletons. Sequencing was performed on blood. This sequence originates from a man aged 18-30 years with Graves' ophthalmopathy.

This CDR3 reads CASSLVGRQTQYF. Written as DNA, the CDR3 is TGTGCCAGCAGTTTAGTAGGGAGGCAGACCCAGTACTTC. J is TRBJ2-5 and V is TRBV27; D is perhaps TRBD2 (6 bases). The CDR3 consists of 13 residues. Germline V lookup: CDR1 MNHEY, CDR2 SMNVEV (reference sequence). Trimming left V 2 bases short and J 6 bases short, with 10 bases between.